Following are 21 T cell receptor beta chains from one sample sequenced in a study of a mutant IDH1 vaccine in newly diagnosed glioma. Time point indicated: week 47, end of study. The investigators gave 300 ug of mutant IDH1 20-mer peptide in each vaccine dose, together with topical imiquimod. Data came from immunoSEQ multiplex PCR; TCRdb stores just in-frame clones and leaves some out. The table lists 25,000 or so clones, almost 85% of them singletons. Their cognate antigens are unknown. This specimen consisted of PBMCs, obtained from a glioma patient whose treatment included an IDH1 peptide vaccine. All receptors derive from a man aged 35 to 55 with glioma.

This clone was found once. The V and J genes are TRBV5-4 and TRBJ2-4; D tentatively reads TRBD1 or TRBD2 (5 bases each). This CDR3 spans 14 amino acids. Germline V lookup: CDR1 SGHNT, CDR2 YYREEE (reference sequence). V was cut by 0 bases and J by 7 bases, with 11 bases left in between. CDR3 in amino acids: CASSLAGAGNIQYF. The CDR3 nucleotides read TGTGCCAGCAGCTTGGCCGGGGCTGGGAACATTCAGTACTTC. The variable domain in full, with the rest retrieved from reference TRBV5-4 and TRBJ2-4, is ETGVTQSPTHLIKTRGQQVTLRCSSQSGHNTVSWYQQALGQGPQFIFQYYREEENGRGNFPPRFSGLQFPNYSSELNVNALELDDSALYLCASSLAGAGNIQYFGAGTRLSVL.

The gene calls are TRBV27 and TRBJ2-1; 7 bases are shared with TRBD1. Trimming took 4 bases from V and 14 from J; bases not matched to a gene: 5. The germline gives CDR1 MNHEY, CDR2 SMNVEV (reference sequence). This CDR3 is 11 amino acids long. The CDR3 sequence is CASSYTGVEFF. Written as DNA, the CDR3 is TGTGCCAGCAGTTATACAGGGGTCGAGTTCTTC.

V and J are TRBV6-1 and TRBJ2-7; D uncertain. Trimming pared 3 bases from V and 4 bases from J, leaving 7 bases between. CDR3 size: 12 residues. The V gene's germline CDR1 is MNHNS and CDR2 SASEGT. The CDR3 region has the DNA TGTGCCAGCAGTGATTTAGGGTACGAGCAGTACTTC. Translation: CASSDLGYEQYF.

This clone was counted a single time. This chain uses TRBV7-8 with TRBJ2-7, with no clear D. Trimming left V 1 base short and J 1 base short, with 14 bases between. The CDR3 is made up of 16 amino acids. CDR1 and CDR2 from the germline V gene are SGHVS and FQNEAQ. The CDR3 protein is CASSLVLIAGSYEQYF. The CDR3 DNA is TGTGCCAGCAGCTTAGTTCTTATCGCCGGTTCCTACGAGCAGTACTTC.

This clone was recorded a few times. V is TRBV6-5 and J is TRBJ2-5; D is undetermined. Deletions cut 2 bases from V and 5 bases from J, with 12 bases between. This CDR3 has 14 amino acids. Germline V lookup: CDR1 MNHEY, CDR2 SVGAGI. Here the CDR3 DNA reads TGTGCCAGCAGTTACCCGGGCGCCGGGGAGACCCAGTACTTC. This translates into CASSYPGAGETQYF.

The V gene is TRBV5-6, the J gene TRBJ2-5; D is ambiguous. Germline loops: CDR1 SGHDT, CDR2 YYEEEE. Trimming took off 3 bases at V and 2 bases at J, with 11 bases between the two ends. CDR3 size: 14 residues. The CDR3 DNA follows: TGTGCCAGCAGCTCCGGCCATGGACAAGAGACCCAGTACTTC. This sequence encodes CASSSGHGQETQYF.

V and J are TRBV7-9 and TRBJ2-7, with D perhaps matching TRBD1 or TRBD2 (6 bases each). V gave up 5 bases and J gave up 2 bases, with 13 bases separating them. Germline assignment: CDR1 SEHNR and CDR2 FQNEAQ (reference sequence). The CDR3 length is 14 residues. The CDR3 is CASSPRRGAYEQYF. For the CDR3, the DNA is TGTGCCAGCAGCCCTCGAAGGGGGGCCTACGAGCAGTACTTC.

As for this clone: At one end the junction does not follow the germline gene, possibly because of a read error. V and J are TRBV19 and TRBJ2-3; D possibly matches TRBD1 or TRBD2 (5 bases each). This CDR3 region has 13 residues. Germline CDR1 LNHDA, CDR2 SQIVND (reference sequence). CDR3 sequence: CASSIPGPTKMIF. In nucleotides, the CDR3 is TGTGCCAGTAGTATACCGGGACCAACCAAAATGATTTTT. Filled out from reference TRBV19 and TRBJ2-3, the complete variable domain reads DGGITQSPKYLFRKEGQNVTLSCEQNLNHDAMYWYRQDPGQGLRLIYYSQIVNDFQKGDIAEGYSVSREKKESFPLTVTSAQKNPTAFYLCASSIPGPTKMIFGPGTRLTVL.

V and J are TRBV7-2 and TRBJ2-7; possibly TRBD2 for D (6 bases). The CDR3 loop spans 13 amino acids. Germline assignment: CDR1 SGHTA and CDR2 FQGNSA. V was clipped by 6 bases and J by 0 bases, with 9 bases between them. DNA for the CDR3: TGTGCCAGCAGGGCGGGAACCTCCTACGAGCAGTACTTC. It encodes CASRAGTSYEQYF.

This clone was observed a handful of times. The chain couples TRBV5-1 to TRBJ1-1; tentatively, D is TRBD1 (6 bases). V gave up 0 bases and J gave up 3 bases, with 15 bases separating them. There are 16 residues in the CDR3. The germline CDR1 and CDR2 sequences are SGHRS and YFSETQ. DNA of the CDR3: TGCGCCAGCAGCTTGGAGGCCGTCAGGGGATACACTGAAGCTTTCTTT. Translation gives CASSLEAVRGYTEAFF.

The genes are TRBV6-1 and TRBJ1-5, with TRBD1 matching 10 bases. The germline V gene encodes CDR1 MNHNS and CDR2 SASEGT. V shed 8 bases, J shed 4 bases, and the junction held 8 bases outside the gene matches. The CDR3 loop spans 15 amino acids. The CDR3 here is CASYPRTGGNQPQHF. DNA for the CDR3: TGTGCCAGCTATCCTAGGACAGGGGGTAATCAGCCCCAGCATTTT.

The V call is TRBV27, the J call TRBJ2-3; D is perhaps TRBD2 (6 bases). With 0 bases removed from V and 4 bases from J, the gap between germline ends came to 14 bases. This CDR3 contains 16 residues. The germline V gene has CDR1 MNHEY and CDR2 SMNVEV (reference sequence). The chain's CDR3 is CASSLSRRGAADTQYF. Written as DNA, the CDR3 is TGTGCCAGCAGTTTATCGAGGCGGGGCGCAGCAGATACGCAGTATTTT.

In regard to this clone: One junction end disagrees with the germline gene, perhaps due to a read error. The chain recombines TRBV28 with TRBJ2-7, with D possibly TRBD2 on 7 matching bases. Germline CDR1 and CDR2: MDHEN and SYDVKM. The CDR3 consists of 12 residues. CDR3 residues: CASSPPGGLKLF. The CDR3, as DNA: TGTGCCAGCAGTCCCCCCGGGGGGCTAAAACTCTTC.

J is TRBJ2-7 and V is TRBV7-2, with a tentative D call TRBD2 (6 bases). Germline loops: CDR1 SGHTA, CDR2 FQGNSA. Trimming took off 3 bases at V and 3 bases at J, with 12 bases between the two ends. This CDR3 has 14 residues. Here the CDR3 reads CASSFGGAYYEQYF. CDR3 DNA: TGTGCCAGCAGCTTTGGCGGGGCGTACTACGAGCAGTACTTC.

This rearrangement joins TRBV27 to TRBJ2-6; D remains ambiguous. The CDR3 runs 15 residues. Between the trimmed V and J ends, which lost 3 bases and 1 base, there was a span of 7 bases. Germline values: CDR1 MNHEY, CDR2 SMNVEV (reference sequence). CDR3 sequence: CASSFGSSGANVLTF. The CDR3 DNA sequence: TGTGCCAGCAGTTTTGGGTCTTCTGGGGCCAACGTCCTGACTTTC.

The J gene is TRBJ2-5, the V gene TRBV5-1; TRBD1 is a possible D gene (5 bases). This CDR3 region has 14 residues. The germline V and J ends were trimmed by 2 bases and 2 bases, with 10 bases remaining between them. Per the germline V gene, CDR1 is SGHRS and CDR2 is YFSETQ. The CDR3 region has the DNA TGCGCCAGCAGCTTACAGGATTTTCAAGAGACCCAGTACTTC. Translation: CASSLQDFQETQYF.

The rearrangement links TRBV10-2 to TRBJ2-2; the D call may be TRBD1 or TRBD2 (6 bases each). The CDR3 runs 15 residues. Trimming stripped 11 bases from V and 6 bases from J, with 22 bases between. The V gene's germline CDR1 is WSHSY and CDR2 SAAADI. Written as DNA, the CDR3 is TGCGCCCGATCAGAGGGGGGCGGCGCGGCCGGGGAGCTGTTTTTT. Amino acids: CARSEGGGAAGELFF.

The rearrangement uses TRBV15 and TRBJ2-5; 11 bases fit TRBD2. Germline loops: CDR1 LNHNV, CDR2 YYDKDF (reference sequence). The CDR3 runs 16 residues. V was clipped by 1 base and J by 3 bases; unmatched bases: 4. CDR3 residues: CATSRGKLAGEETQYF. The CDR3, as DNA: TGTGCCACCAGCAGAGGGAAACTAGCGGGAGAAGAGACCCAGTACTTC.

The chain joins TRBV7-2 to TRBJ2-3; TRBD2 agrees at 7 bases. Unmatched junction bases numbered 6, after V lost 3 bases and J lost 6 bases. There are 14 residues in the CDR3. CDR1 and CDR2 (germline): SGHTA, FQGNSA. The CDR3: CASSFSGGGDTQYF. The CDR3 nucleotides are TGTGCCAGCAGCTTCTCGGGGGGAGGTGATACGCAGTATTTT.

V is TRBV20-1 and J is TRBJ2-3; D remains unclear. Per the germline V gene, CDR1 is DFQATT and CDR2 is SNEGSKA (reference sequence). CDR3 length: 11 amino acids. The CDR3 coding sequence is TGCAGCCCTGGGGTCGGAGATACGCAGTATTTT. Protein: CSPGVGDTQYF.

The chain carries TRBV9 and TRBJ2-7; 8 bases line up with TRBD2. CDR3 size: 16 residues. The junction had 8 bases not matched to a gene; V was cut back by 0 bases and J by 3 bases. The germline V gene encodes CDR1 SGDLS and CDR2 YYNGEE. CDR3 sequence reads: CASSVASGTRGYEQYF. CDR3 DNA sequence: TGTGCCAGCAGCGTAGCTTCCGGGACTAGAGGCTACGAGCAGTACTTC.